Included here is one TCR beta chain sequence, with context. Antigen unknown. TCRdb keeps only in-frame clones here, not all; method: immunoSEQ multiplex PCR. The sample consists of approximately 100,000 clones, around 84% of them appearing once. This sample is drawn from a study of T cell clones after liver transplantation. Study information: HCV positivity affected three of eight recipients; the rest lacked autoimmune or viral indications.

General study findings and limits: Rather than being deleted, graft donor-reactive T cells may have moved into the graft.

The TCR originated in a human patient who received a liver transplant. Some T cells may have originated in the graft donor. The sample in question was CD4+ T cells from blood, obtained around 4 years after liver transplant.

The CDR3 reads CASTVGRDYEQYF. Written as DNA, the CDR3 is TGTGCCAGCACCGTCGGGAGAGACTACGAGCAGTACTTC. The chain uses TRBV21-1 and TRBJ2-7; TRBD2, the table's D call, was not compared with the DNA. TRBV21-1 is a pseudogene segment. This CDR3 spans 13 amino acids.